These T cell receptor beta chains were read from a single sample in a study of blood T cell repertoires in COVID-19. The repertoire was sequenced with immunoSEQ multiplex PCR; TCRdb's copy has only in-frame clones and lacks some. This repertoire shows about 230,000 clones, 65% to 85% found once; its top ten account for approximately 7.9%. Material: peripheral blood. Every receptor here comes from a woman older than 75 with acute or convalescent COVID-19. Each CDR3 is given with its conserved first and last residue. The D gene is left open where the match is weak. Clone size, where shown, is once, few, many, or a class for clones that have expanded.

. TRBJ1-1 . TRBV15 CATSRAGLEAFF TGTGCCACCAGCAGAGCGGGACTTGAAGCTTTCTTT
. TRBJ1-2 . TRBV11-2 CASSLDSQGGYGYTF TGTGCCAGCAGCTTAGATTCACAGGGCGGCTATGGCTACACCTTC
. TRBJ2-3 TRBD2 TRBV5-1 CASRLAGVTDTQYF TGCGCCAGCAGGCTAGCGGGAGTAACAGATACGCAGTATTTT
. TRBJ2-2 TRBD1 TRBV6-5 CASRRGTGTTGELFF TGTGCCAGCAGGAGGGGGACAGGGACCACCGGGGAGCTGTTTTTT
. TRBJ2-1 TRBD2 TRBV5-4 CASRSGTSANEQFF TGTGCCAGCAGATCCGGGACTAGCGCCAATGAGCAGTTCTTC
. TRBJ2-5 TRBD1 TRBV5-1 CASSLGLRDRGRETQYF TGCGCCAGCAGCTTGGGCCTCCGGGACAGGGGTCGAGAGACCCAGTACTTC
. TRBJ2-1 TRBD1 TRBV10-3 CAISTRQGRNEQFF TGTGCCATCAGTACAAGACAGGGTCGGAATGAGCAGTTCTTC
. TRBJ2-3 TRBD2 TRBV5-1 CASSLRASGGITDTQYF TGCGCCAGCAGCTTGCGCGCTAGCGGGGGGATCACAGATACGCAGTATTTT
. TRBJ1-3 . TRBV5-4 CASSPQGMDGDTIYF TGTGCCAGCAGCCCACAGGGTATGGACGGAGACACCATATATTTT
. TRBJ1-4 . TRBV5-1 CASSLAYPSGKLFF TGCGCCAGCAGCTTGGCTTACCCGTCGGGAAAACTGTTTTTT
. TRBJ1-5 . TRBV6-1 CASSEDRGADQPQHF TGTGCCAGCAGTGAAGACCGCGGGGCTGATCAGCCCCAGCATTTT
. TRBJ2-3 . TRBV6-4 CASSDSQTDTQYF TGTGCCAGCAGTGACTCCCAGACAGATACGCAGTATTTT
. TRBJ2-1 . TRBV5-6 CASSFRATSYNEQFF TGTGCCAGCAGCTTCAGAGCGACCTCCTACAATGAGCAGTTCTTC
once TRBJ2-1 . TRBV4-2 CASSQDRGLRNEQFF TGTGCCAGCAGCCAAGATCGAGGACTGAGAAATGAGCAGTTCTTC
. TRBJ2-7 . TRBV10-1 CASSEFSGPSYEQYF TGCGCCAGCAGTGAGTTTAGCGGACCCTCCTACGAGCAGTACTTC
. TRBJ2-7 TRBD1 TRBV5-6 CASSFTGTGAYEQYF TGTGCCAGCAGTTTTACCGGGACAGGAGCCTACGAGCAGTACTTC
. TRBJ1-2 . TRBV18 CASSPRNSVLNGYTF TGTGCCAGCTCACCACGGAATAGCGTGCTCAATGGCTACACCTTC
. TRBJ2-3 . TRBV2 CASTEGPGLFTDTQYF TGTGCCAGCACTGAGGGGCCAGGGCTCTTCACAGATACGCAGTATTTT
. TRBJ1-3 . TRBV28 CASSSGGGNTIYF TGTGCCAGCAGTTCTGGGGGCGGAAACACCATATATTTT
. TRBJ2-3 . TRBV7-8 CASSRALNTDTQYF TGTGCCAGCAGCCGAGCACTTAACACAGATACGCAGTATTTT
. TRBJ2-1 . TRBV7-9 CASSLAVATFTDEQFF TGTGCCAGCAGCTTAGCGGTAGCGACATTCACAGATGAGCAGTTCTTC
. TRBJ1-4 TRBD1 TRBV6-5 CASTSMGQSNEKLFF TGTGCCAGCACTTCTATGGGACAGTCTAATGAAAAACTGTTTTTT
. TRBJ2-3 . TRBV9 CASSVDSGSTDTQYF TGTGCCAGCAGCGTAGACAGCGGTTCGACAGATACGCAGTATTTT
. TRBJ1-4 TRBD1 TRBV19 CASSTGQGGHEKLFF TGTGCCAGTAGTACAGGACAGGGGGGTCATGAAAAACTGTTTTTT
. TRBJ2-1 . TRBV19 CASRLAGGDNEQFF TGTGCCAGCAGGTTGGCGGGCGGGGACAATGAGCAGTTCTTC
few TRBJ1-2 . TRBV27 CASRTPGTDYVYTF TGTGCCAGCAGGACCCCCGGGACGGACTATGTGTACACCTTC
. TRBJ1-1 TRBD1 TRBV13 CASSSTRGRTEAFF TGTGCCAGCAGCTCGACCAGGGGGCGGACTGAAGCTTTCTTT
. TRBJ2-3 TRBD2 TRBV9 CASSTGLAGGTSTDTQYF TGTGCCAGCAGCACGGGACTAGCGGGAGGAACTAGCACAGATACGCAGTATTTT
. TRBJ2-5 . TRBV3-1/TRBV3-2 CASSLTRGETQYF TGTGCCAGCAGCCTTACTAGAGGGGAGACCCAGTACTTC
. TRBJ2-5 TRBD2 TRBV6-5 CASSSLTSGVETQYF TGTGCCAGCAGTTCCTTGACTAGCGGGGTAGAGACCCAGTACTTC
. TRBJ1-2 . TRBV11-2 CASSPSVDYGYTF TGTGCCAGCAGCCCATCAGTTGACTATGGCTACACCTTC
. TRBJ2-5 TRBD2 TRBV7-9 CASTSGRGLAETQYF TGTGCCAGCACCTCCGGCCGGGGACTAGCGGAGACCCAGTACTTC
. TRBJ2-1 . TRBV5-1 CASTGGGFNEQFF TGCGCCAGCACGGGAGGGGGCTTCAATGAGCAGTTCTTC
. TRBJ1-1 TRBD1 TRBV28 CASSSTGTGNTEAFF TGTGCCAGCAGTTCTACCGGGACAGGGAACACTGAAGCTTTCTTT
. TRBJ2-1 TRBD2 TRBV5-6 CASRVLAGGEGEQFF TGTGCCAGCAGGGTACTAGCGGGAGGGGAGGGTGAGCAGTTCTTC
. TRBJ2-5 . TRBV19 CASSTPGTPQETQYF TGTGCCAGTAGTACACCCGGGACTCCGCAAGAGACCCAGTACTTC
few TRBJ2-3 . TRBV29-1 CSVLLALSSTDTQYF TGCAGCGTTTTGCTTGCGCTCTCCAGCACAGATACGCAGTATTTT
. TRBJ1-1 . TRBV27 CASSPPQGAEAFF TGTGCCAGCAGTCCCCCCCAAGGGGCTGAAGCTTTCTTT
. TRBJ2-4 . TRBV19 CASSIRGPEAKNIQYF TGTGCCAGTAGTATACGAGGGCCTGAGGCCAAAAACATTCAGTACTTC
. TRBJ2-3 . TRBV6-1 CASSDRGASTDTQYF TGTGCCAGCAGTGATAGAGGTGCTAGCACAGATACGCAGTATTTT
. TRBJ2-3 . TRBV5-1 CASSLAAMGAIDTQYF TGCGCCAGCAGCTTGGCCGCGATGGGGGCTATAGATACGCAGTATTTT
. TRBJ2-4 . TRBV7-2 CASSLGLLLAKNIQYF TGTGCCAGCAGCTTAGGACTGTTACTAGCCAAAAACATTCAGTACTTC
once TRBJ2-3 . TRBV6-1 CASSDLQSTSTDTQYF TGTGCCAGCAGTGACTTACAGAGTACTAGCACAGATACGCAGTATTTT